This TCR beta chain stems from a study of identical twins. Overall study findings and caveats: Potential partial confounding of zero-insertion analyses by invariant MAIT and iNKT cells was noted. Clonotypes of the beta chain that were abundant in cord blood carried fewer insertions (memory repertoires showed none). Among beta out-of-frame sequences, excess sharing between twins appeared weaker.

Healthy Caucasians provided all donations. TCRdb recomputed calls from the 5' RACE reads with MiXCR, one row per CDR3 protein. The sample holds about 280,000 distinct CDR3 sequences, more than 6.5% seen once. Germline V gene lookup returns CDR1 DFQATT and CDR2 SNEGSKA (reference sequence). The length of the CDR3 is 12 residues. The ends were cut back, 1 base at V and 7 bases at J, with 10 bases in the middle. With respect to this clonotype: The target antigen is unknown.

These same records also appear under a second study, on yellow fever vaccine responses in identical twins.

The TCR comes from a woman younger than 35 in good health. Material: memory (CD45RO+) T cells sorted from blood. The chain has TRBV20-1 and TRBJ2-5; TRBD2 is a possible D gene (5 bases). The CDR3: CSARAAGGTQYF. As DNA, the CDR3 is TGCAGTGCTAGAGCTGCCGGAGGGACCCAGTACTTC.